Presented here are 31 T cell receptor beta chains from one specimen sequenced in a study of T cell repertoires in cytomegalovirus infection. Each CDR3 protein gets one entry after TCRdb re-called the reads with MiXCR. The repertoire has 250,000 or so distinct CDR3 sequences, less than 9.5% of them found once; the top ten carry approximately 15%. The material sequenced was PBMCs. These receptors were obtained from a human donor in good health (CMV status not recorded). Some clones in this sample may be carry-over from other donors' samples.

This clonotype was counted ten times or more. The J gene is TRBJ2-5, the V gene TRBV7-6; D gene unclear. This CDR3 is 13 amino acids long. V shed 4 bases and J shed 2 bases, with 8 bases lying between them. Germline V gene lookup returns CDR1 SGHVS and CDR2 FNYEAQ. This CDR3 reads CASSSVPQETQYF. The CDR3 DNA reads TGTGCCAGCAGCTCAGTTCCTCAAGAGACCCAGTACTTC.

This clonotype was picked up many times. The chain recombines TRBV7-8 with TRBJ2-2; 12 bases are a match to TRBD2. CDR3 length: 16 residues. Germline lookup yields CDR1 SGHVS and CDR2 FQNEAQ. After removal of 3 bases from V and 7 bases from J, the junction contained 6 bases not matched to a gene. CDR3 DNA: TGTGCCAGCAGCTTCGGACTAGCGGGGCCGGACGGGGAGCTGTTTTTT. This codes for CASSFGLAGPDGELFF.

This clonotype came up many times. The gene calls are TRBV10-3 and TRBJ1-1; TRBD1 might be the D (5 bases). This CDR3 has 12 residues. CDR1 ENHRY and CDR2 SYGVKD come from the germline V gene. The V end was cut by 11 bases, the J end by 0 bases, with 10 bases between. Here the CDR3 DNA reads TGTGCCTCCAGACAGATGAACACTGAAGCTTTCTTT. It yields the protein CASRQMNTEAFF.

This clonotype was observed at least ten times. The chain employs TRBV19 and TRBJ1-2; D remains ambiguous. V lost 5 bases to trimming and J lost 8 bases, with 18 bases between them. The germline CDR1 and CDR2 sequences are LNHDA and SQIVND (reference sequence). The CDR3 is 14 residues long. CDR3 region: CASSPETEHEGYTF. In DNA, the CDR3 is TGTGCCAGTAGTCCTGAGACCGAGCACGAGGGCTACACCTTC.

The sample holds many counts of this clonotype. The chain joins TRBV7-8 to TRBJ1-6; D might be TRBD1 (6 bases). The V end was cut by 3 bases, the J end by 7 bases, with 13 bases between. Germline-derived CDR1 and CDR2 are SGHVS and FQNEAQ. The CDR3 loop spans 15 amino acids. The CDR3 is CASSFTDRMNSPLHF. The CDR3 DNA sequence: TGTGCCAGCAGCTTTACCGACAGGATGAATTCACCCCTCCACTTT.

The chain employs TRBV6-2 or TRBV6-3 and TRBJ2-5, with 10 bases lining up with TRBD2. Germline trimming cut 2 bases from V and 4 bases from J; bases unmatched to any gene: 4. The CDR3 spans 15 residues. The germline V gene encodes CDR1 MNHEY and CDR2 SVGEGT. The CDR3 loop is CASSYPASGRETQYF. The CDR3 DNA reads TGTGCCAGCAGTTACCCCGCTAGCGGGAGAGAGACCCAGTACTTC.

There are many counts of this clonotype. The chain carries TRBV7-2 and TRBJ1-1; the match to TRBD1 covers 8 bases. The CDR3 has 14 residues. V shed 7 bases and J 5 bases; nucleotides not matched to a gene: 9. Germline assignment: CDR1 SGHTA and CDR2 FQGNSA. The CDR3 region is CASTRQGAITEAFF. CDR3 bases: TGTGCCAGCACCCGGCAGGGGGCGATAACTGAAGCTTTCTTT.

This clonotype was detected ten times or more. This chain uses TRBV6-1 with TRBJ1-4; D gene ambiguous. V was clipped by 5 bases and J by 3 bases, with 10 bases between them. There are 14 residues in the CDR3. Per germline, CDR1 MNHNS and CDR2 SASEGT. CDR3 region: CASSSGLPNEKLFF. Written as DNA, the CDR3 is TGTGCCAGCAGTTCAGGTCTGCCTAATGAAAAACTGTTTTTT.

This clonotype was counted only a few times. The J gene is TRBJ2-1, the V gene TRBV5-6, with D uncertain. CDR1 and CDR2 (germline): SGHDT, YYEEEE. Trimming left V 4 bases short and J 8 bases short, with 10 bases between. The CDR3 runs to 12 residues. In DNA form, the CDR3 reads TGTGCCAGCAGCGTGCAAGGGTATGAGCAGTTCTTC. Amino acid sequence: CASSVQGYEQFF.

This clonotype was detected only a few times. This rearrangement joins TRBV11-2 to TRBJ1-6; D uncertain. The germline V and J ends were trimmed by 1 base and 0 bases, with 10 bases remaining between them. Germline V gene data show CDR1 as SGHAT and CDR2 as FQNNGV. The CDR3 consists of 17 residues. The CDR3 DNA reads TGTGCCAGCAGCTTAGTATCGCGCAGCTCCTATAATTCACCCCTCCACTTT. It codes for CASSLVSRSSYNSPLHF.

This clonotype was picked up many times. V usage is TRBV6-1 and J usage is TRBJ2-3; D is perhaps TRBD2 (5 bases). Germline V gene lookup returns CDR1 MNHNS and CDR2 SASEGT. Trimming cost V 3 bases and J 0 bases, with 13 bases left between them. This CDR3 has 16 residues. CDR3 region: CASSDRRDWSTDTQYF. The DNA for the CDR3 is TGTGCCAGCAGTGATAGACGGGATTGGAGCACAGATACGCAGTATTTT.

The sample holds many counts of this clonotype. This sequence joins TRBV2 and TRBJ2-7; 10 bases map to TRBD2. CDR1 is SNHLY and CDR2 is FYNNEI in the germline V gene. The ends lost 8 bases at V and 2 bases at J; junction bases unmatched: 3. The CDR3 sequence is 13 residues long. CDR3 loop: CASQREGPYEQYF. As DNA, the CDR3 is TGTGCCAGCCAGCGGGAGGGCCCCTACGAGCAGTACTTC.

This clonotype was recorded a few times. The chain has TRBV5-6 and TRBJ1-1, with TRBD1 matching over 8 bases. V lost 4 bases, J lost 8 bases, and 4 bases stayed unmatched. Germline values: CDR1 SGHDT, CDR2 YYEEEE. The CDR3 has 12 amino acids. CDR3 DNA: TGTGCCAGCAGCCGCTGGACAGGGGAAGCTTTCTTT. Its protein product is CASSRWTGEAFF.

V and J are TRBV28 and TRBJ2-2; 7 bases fit TRBD2. This CDR3 has 15 residues. Germline assignment: CDR1 MDHEN and CDR2 SYDVKM. The J segment lost 1 base and the V segment lost 6 bases, leaving 5 bases of the junction unmatched. The CDR3 sequence is CASRRAGWNTGELFF. Written as DNA, the CDR3 is TGTGCCAGCAGGAGAGCGGGGTGGAACACCGGGGAGCTGTTTTTT.

This clonotype was observed many times. The chain carries TRBV7-2 and TRBJ1-2; D is unclear. Trimming removed 4 bases from V and 7 bases from J, with 13 bases in between. The germline CDR1 and CDR2 sequences are SGHTA and FQGNSA. The CDR3 extends over 13 amino acids. CDR3 region: CASSSSVTSGYTF. CDR3 nucleotides: TGTGCCAGCAGCTCCTCAGTGACCAGTGGCTACACCTTC. Using reference TRBV7-2 and TRBJ1-2 for the parts outside the CDR3, the full variable domain is GAGVSQSPSNKVTEKGKDVELRCDPISGHTALYWYRQSLGQGLEFLIYFQGNSAPDKSGLPSDRFSAERTGGSVSTLTIQRTQQEDSAVYLCASSSSVTSGYTFGSGTRLTVV.

As concerns this clonotype: Since a much larger clone is just one base distant, this may be a read error. This rearrangement joins TRBV6-1 to TRBJ1-5; possible D gene TRBD1, 5 bases. The CDR3 covers 13 residues. Per germline, CDR1 MNHNS and CDR2 SASEGT. V lost 7 bases and J 5 bases, leaving 12 bases between the germline ends. The CDR3 reads CASNGHSHQPQHF. CDR3 nucleotides: TGTGCCAGCAATGGACATTCCCATCAGCCCCAGCATTTT.

This clonotype was seen repeatedly, ten times or more. CDR3 nucleotide sequence: TGTGCCAGCAGGAGGAAGCCGGGACAGGGGGCTGAAGCTTTCTTT. Translation: CASRRKPGQGAEAFF. The chain employs TRBV6-1 and TRBJ1-1; 11 bases are shared with TRBD1. CDR1 and CDR2 (germline): MNHNS, SASEGT. This CDR3 is built from 15 residues. Losses at the gene ends were 6 bases for V and 6 bases for J; bases not matched to a gene: 9.

This clonotype was recorded many times. The chain combines TRBV7-2 with TRBJ2-3; D not resolved. Germline loops: CDR1 SGHTA, CDR2 FQGNSA. With 4 bases removed from V and 0 bases from J, the gap between germline ends came to 8 bases. The CDR3 sequence is 14 residues long. CDR3 sequence: CASSYDRSTDTQYF. The DNA of the CDR3 is TGTGCCAGCAGCTACGACCGGAGCACAGATACGCAGTATTTT.

This clonotype was recorded at least ten times. This chain uses TRBV19 with TRBJ2-5; D is perhaps TRBD2 (5 bases). The CDR3 extends over 12 amino acids. Germline CDR1 and CDR2: LNHDA and SQIVND (reference sequence). V lost 4 bases, J lost 6 bases, and 9 bases lay in between. CDR3 residues: CASSRERQTQYF. The CDR3 DNA follows: TGTGCCAGTAGTAGAGAGCGGCAGACCCAGTACTTC.

The chain recombines TRBV28 with TRBJ2-7; 9 bases match TRBD2. This CDR3 has 15 residues. V shed 2 bases and J 0 bases; nucleotides not matched to a gene: 2. The germline V gene has CDR1 MDHEN and CDR2 SYDVKM. This chain's CDR3 is CASSLAAGGSYEQYF. DNA of the CDR3: TGTGCCAGCAGTTTAGCAGCGGGGGGCTCCTACGAGCAGTACTTC.

This clonotype was found a few times. J is TRBJ1-2 and V is TRBV28, with 7 bases identical to TRBD1. The CDR3 consists of 13 residues. Germline values: CDR1 MDHEN, CDR2 SYDVKM. Trimming at V came to 10 bases and at J to 6 bases, leaving 11 bases not matched to a gene. The CDR3 bases are TGTGCCACCAAACCACAGGGGACCCATGGCTACACCTTC. Protein sequence: CATKPQGTHGYTF.

The chain recombines TRBV11-2 with TRBJ1-2; 7 nucleotides align to TRBD1. V lost 4 bases, J lost 8 bases, and 7 bases stayed unmatched. This CDR3 region has 13 residues. Germline V gives CDR1 SGHAT, CDR2 FQNNGV. CDR3 in amino acids: CASSYFQGDGYTF. The CDR3 DNA reads as TGTGCCAGCAGCTATTTCCAGGGGGACGGCTACACCTTC.

At least ten counts were recorded for this clonotype. The V and J genes are TRBV7-9 and TRBJ2-7, with unresolved D. The CDR3 totals 14 residues. CDR1 is SEHNR, CDR2 FQNEAQ, per germline (reference sequence). The V end was cut by 5 bases, the J end by 2 bases, with 13 bases between. Written as DNA, the CDR3 is TGTGCCAGCAGCCCCCCTTTGGCTACCTACGAGCAGTACTTC. The encoded protein is CASSPPLATYEQYF.

This clonotype has a count of ten or more. The chain has TRBV12-3 or TRBV12-4 and TRBJ2-7; 12 bases match TRBD2. J was trimmed by 9 bases and V by 2 bases; bases with no gene match: 11. This CDR3 has 16 amino acids. This CDR3 reads CASSLTSGGPAGGQYF. DNA for the CDR3: TGTGCCAGCAGTTTAACTAGCGGGGGGCCCGCCGGGGGGCAGTACTTC.

This clonotype has at least ten counts. The chain has TRBV6-1 and TRBJ2-3; 8 bases align to TRBD1. This CDR3 is 18 amino acids long. The trim removed 6 bases at V and 0 bases at J, leaving 14 bases unmatched. In germline, CDR1 is MNHNS, CDR2 SASEGT. CDR3 sequence: CASRTDRGRAGSTDTQYF. The CDR3 DNA follows: TGTGCCAGCAGAACCGACAGGGGTCGGGCAGGGAGCACAGATACGCAGTATTTT.

This clonotype was picked up many times. CDR3 in amino acids: CSALGSSGANVLTF. CDR3 DNA sequence: TGCAGTGCTTTGGGCAGCTCTGGGGCCAACGTCCTGACTTTC. The genes are TRBV20-1 and TRBJ2-6; D not certain. V shed 5 bases and J shed 0 bases, with 8 bases lying between them. CDR3 size: 14 residues. Germline lookup yields CDR1 DFQATT and CDR2 SNEGSKA (reference sequence).

The chain couples TRBV14 to TRBJ2-3, with D possibly being TRBD1 or TRBD2 (5 bases each). The CDR3 has 14 amino acids. Germline CDR1 reads SGHDN; CDR2 reads FVKESK. Trimming took 3 bases from V and 8 from J, leaving 15 bases between them. The CDR3 DNA follows: TGTGCCAGCAGCCAGAACATTCCGGGGCCTACGCAGTATTTT. Translation gives CASSQNIPGPTQYF. Together with reference TRBV14 and TRBJ2-3, the CDR3 gives the full variable domain: EAGVTQFPSHSVIEKGQTVTLRCDPISGHDNLYWYRRVMGKEIKFLLHFVKESKQDESGMPNNRFLAERTGGTYSTLKVQPAELEDSGVYFCASSQNIPGPTQYFGPGTRLTVL.

The rearrangement links TRBV5-1 to TRBJ2-7, with TRBD1 identical over 7 bases. The germline CDR1 and CDR2 sequences are SGHRS and YFSETQ. This CDR3 comprises 14 residues. V was clipped by 4 bases and J by 2 bases; unmatched bases: 6. The CDR3: CASSTGQPAYEQYF. CDR3 coding DNA: TGCGCCAGCAGCACGGGACAGCCGGCCTACGAGCAGTACTTC.

This clonotype appeared many times. The chain links TRBV7-2 to TRBJ2-6; 11 bases are shared with TRBD2. V shed 2 bases and J 1 base; nucleotides not matched to a gene: 4. Looked up from germline, CDR1 is SGHTA and CDR2 is FQGNSA. CDR3 length: 18 amino acids. Written as DNA, the CDR3 is TGTGCCAGCAGCTTAAAACTAGCGGGGGATTCTGGGGCCAACGTCCTGACTTTC. Translation gives CASSLKLAGDSGANVLTF.

This clonotype was counted at least ten times. This chain joins TRBV12-5 and TRBJ1-5, with 7 bases identical to TRBD1. This CDR3 spans 15 amino acids. Trimming at V came to 8 bases and at J to 2 bases, leaving 9 bases not matched to a gene. Germline CDR1 and CDR2: LGHNT and FRNRAP. In nucleotides, the CDR3 is TGTGCTAGTTGGGACGACAGGGACGGCAATCAGCCCCAGCATTTT. Translated, it gives CASWDDRDGNQPQHF. Combining the CDR3 with reference TRBV12-5 and TRBJ1-5 gives the whole variable domain DARVTQTPRHKVTEMGQEVTMRCQPILGHNTVFWYRQTMMQGLELLAYFRNRAPLDDSGMPKDRFSAEMPDATLATLKIQPSEPRDSAVYFCASWDDRDGNQPQHFGDGTRLSIL.

There are a few counts of this clonotype. This chain links TRBV19 with TRBJ1-5; D possibly corresponds to TRBD1 (6 bases). The CDR3 is 15 residues long. V dropped 9 bases and J dropped 0 bases, with 15 bases sitting between them. Germline CDR1 is LNHDA and CDR2 is SQIVND (reference sequence). The CDR3 sequence is CASFDRPHSNQPQHF. CDR3 in DNA: TGTGCCAGCTTTGACAGGCCTCATAGCAATCAGCCCCAGCATTTT.